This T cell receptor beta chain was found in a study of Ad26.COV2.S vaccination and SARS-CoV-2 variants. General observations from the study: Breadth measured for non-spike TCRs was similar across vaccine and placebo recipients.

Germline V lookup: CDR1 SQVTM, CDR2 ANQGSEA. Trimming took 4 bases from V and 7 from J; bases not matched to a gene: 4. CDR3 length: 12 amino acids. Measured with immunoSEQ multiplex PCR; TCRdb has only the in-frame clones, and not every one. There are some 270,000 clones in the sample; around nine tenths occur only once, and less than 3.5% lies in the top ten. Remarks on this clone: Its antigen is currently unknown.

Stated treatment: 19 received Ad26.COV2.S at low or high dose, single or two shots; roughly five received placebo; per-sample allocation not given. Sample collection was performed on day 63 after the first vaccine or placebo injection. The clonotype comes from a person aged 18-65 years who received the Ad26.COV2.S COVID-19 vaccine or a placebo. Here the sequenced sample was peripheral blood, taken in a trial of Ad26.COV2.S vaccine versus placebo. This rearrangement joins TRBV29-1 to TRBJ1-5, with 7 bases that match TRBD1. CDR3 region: CSVGGGGQPQHF. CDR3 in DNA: TGCAGCGTTGGGGGAGGGGGCCAGCCCCAGCATTTT.